This paragraph covers one T cell receptor beta chain sequence. The antigen it binds to is not known. There are no base qualities to consult, and no much larger clone falls within one base. The CDR3 holds 14 amino acids from the cysteine to the phenylalanine. Only the CDR3 DNA stays, 42 bases, in frame from base 1. The germline V gene (reference sequence) provides CDR1 MNHEY and CDR2 SMNVEV. V is cut back by 8 bases and J by 2 bases, with 9 bases in the junction unmatched. The data originate from a study of cytomegalovirus exposure and HLA in healthy donors (dated by TCRdb to the late 2010s). Describing the broader study: An earlier analysis of approximately 550 of the donors reported approximately 290 Gb of sequence data and roughly 110 million unique TCR beta sequences from some 180 million T cells. An early release covering roughly 580 HLA-typed donors comprised approximately 300 gigabases of sequencing data and around 85 million unique TCR sequences. Typing coverage differed by locus: A, B, C, DRB1 and DQB1 were typed in about 620-640 donors, DQA1 in approximately 520, DPA1 in some 610, and DPB1 in approximately 450. Rather than drawing on any new phenotypic data, the later analysis identified candidate immune exposures from TCR beta sequences and the way those sequences occurred across donors. Besides the first cohort of around 700 subjects, a separate validation cohort made up of over 95 different subjects was used. To study patterns of TCR occurrence, a later analysis re-analyzed previously published TCR beta repertoires from just over 650 donors and added high-resolution HLA genotyping. Roughly 5 DR-DQ haplotypes were treated as single units for association and clustering because of strong linkage in the cohort. Donor age, sex, ethnicity and CMV serostatus were collected together with the repertoire data. An earlier analysis of some 600 of the donors applied high-throughput TCR beta sequencing to assess whether each TCR beta V gene segment acted as functional or pseudogenic. The study used immunosequencing to profile the T cell repertoires of hundreds of subjects and linked those repertoires to cytomegalovirus serostatus. Of the roughly 410 genotyped donors, roughly 76% were placed in the genetic ancestry cluster associated with self-reported Caucasian donors. Among some 410 genotyped donors of the cohort, an average of around 220,000 unique TCR beta nucleotide sequences was sequenced per donor, of which roughly 17% were non-productive. The study combined high-throughput TCR immunosequencing, statistical association of individual TCRs with disease status, and machine learning to predict cytomegalovirus infection status. A later genetic analysis used genome-wide SNP genotypes for about 60% of the roughly 700 donors, treating that subset as a discovery cohort. Every repertoire in the discovery cohort had been generated on one and the same sequencing platform. HLA typing covered class I and class II loci at four-digit resolution. The aim of the study was to test whether cataloging public T cell receptors could identify signatures of past pathogen exposure.

Library prep was done by the immunoSEQ multiplex PCR assay. The multiplex PCR relied on a mix of 60 forward primers for TCR Vbeta segments and 13 reverse primers for TCR Jbeta segments. The CDR3 region of rearranged TCR beta genes was amplified from genomic DNA with a multiplex PCR assay. The Illumina HiSeq System was used to sequence the amplified TCR beta libraries as 87-base-pair reads. The source study handled its data this way. A later analysis counted tens of millions of unique TCR beta chains across the approximately 700 repertoires, and 10 million to 12 million of these chains were shared by at least two donors. Raw reads were error-corrected and collapsed into unique sequences with a nearest-neighbor algorithm that merged closely related sequences to remove PCR and sequencing errors. To assign V, D and J gene segments, CDR3 sequences were aligned to IMGT reference sequences. For a sequence to be retained, a match of at least six nucleotides was required to both a V gene segment and a J gene segment. Rearrangements were classified as productive when the CDR3 lacked stop codons and remained in frame with V and J, and all other rearrangements were classified as non-productive. Following IMGT convention, CDR3 was defined as the stretch from the second conserved V-encoded cysteine to the conserved J-encoded phenylalanine. The earlier analysis of a few hundred of the donors excluded any sequence lacking an unambiguous match to a single V gene segment. In an earlier analysis of 587 of the donors, V segments were called functional above 56.7% productive rearrangements and were called segregating when the between-donor standard deviation exceeded 5%. A statistical classification framework was developed to diagnose cytomegalovirus status using the catalog of TCR beta chain sequences. In a later analysis, TCR nucleotide sequences were compared against IMGT/GENE-DB human TR gene sequences so that V and J genes could be assigned. A later analysis assigned CDR3 sequences and most-parsimonious VDJ recombination scenarios with the TCRdist pipeline. In a later analysis, each TCR beta chain was defined by its CDR3 amino acid sequence together with its V-gene family, and reads lacking a unique V-gene family were excluded. A later analysis removed 500 to 600 highly shared, low-generation-probability nucleotide sequences to deal with suspected cross-contamination and a sequencing artifact. In a later analysis, a clonal expansion index was calculated for each public chain from normalized within-repertoire ranks of inferred template counts. Generation probabilities in a later analysis came from a VDJ recombination model fitted to out-of-frame rearrangements, and those results were checked against IGoR. A later analysis scored TCR-TCR, TCR-HLA and TCR-CMV co-occurrence with hypergeometric tests, applying a repertoire-size bias correction to TCR pairs. In a later analysis, false discovery rates were estimated by permuting HLA or CMV assignments 20 times. In a later analysis, co-occurring TCRs were grouped using DBSCAN, and TCRdist sequence similarity was added for clustering within HLA-allele-positive subsets. Repertoires with fewer than 30,000 or more than 120,000 public chains were left out of co-occurrence clustering, as were about 5 repertoires with anomalous nucleotide sharing. As stored in TCRdb, this immuneACCESS dataset retains in-frame rearrangements with V and J assigned. A fraction of the clones does not appear; measured against another copy, unresolved V genes explain less than half of the discrepancy, and the remainder lacks a known reason. That table gives V, J and clone size, and the DNA gave D and trimming. In this sample the table shows 150,000 to 200,000 clones, about 83% of which occur a single time. More than 4% of the sample comes from the top ten.

The cohort consisted of 650 to 700 healthy bone marrow donors. All cohort members were sampled while nominally healthy, although unrecorded immune exposures were likely present. The donor tested CMV seropositive, placing the donor among the 250 to 300 seropositive members of the cohort. Every donor gave a peripheral blood sample, and the peripheral blood mononuclear cells from that sample were used for TCR beta sequencing. Genomic DNA was extracted from the blood cell samples with the Qiagen DNeasy Blood Extraction Kit. Summary of the overall study and its limitations: Assigning TCR associations to individual alleles was difficult when HLA alleles, especially DR and DQ, strongly co-occurred. Sequencing depth was assumed to be roughly uniform across donors in the presence/absence analyses, though that assumption may not hold. A further reported finding was that TCR beta sequences accurately predicted the HLA-A and HLA-B alleles for most subjects in the first cohort. While some public TCRs were present in many individuals, most TCR sequences turned up only very rarely across donors. Some IMGT-functional V segments, including TRBV6-2 and TRBV6-3, could not be told apart with the 87-base-pair reads, so those segments were excluded. A later analysis associated some 17,000 TCR beta sequences with specific HLA alleles at a false discovery rate of 0.05. HLA typing was unavailable for some donors at each locus, so association tests used only the typed subset. Cytomegalovirus status was reported to be diagnosed by the classifier with high specificity and sensitivity in both the original and validation cohorts. CMV serostatus was the only immune exposure information available for the cohort. According to a later analysis, TCR association rates differed among HLA loci, with DRB1 alleles showing the most associated TCRs and HLA-C alleles showing the fewest. In vitro tests confirmed that a few of the cytomegalovirus-associated TCR beta chains recognize cytomegalovirus antigens. A group of highly shared sequence variants was considered likely to be a technical artifact of the sequencing pipeline. Correlated functional status among segregating V segments might be attributable to linkage disequilibrium, but an unknown experimental factor could not be ruled out. The authors suggested that the approach could potentially be extended to other disease states and immunological phenotypes. The earlier analysis of around 600 of the donors excluded roughly 17 rarely observed V segments, including chromosome 9 orphons, because counts were too low. An earlier analysis of around 500 of the donors showed that most TCR beta V segments appeared in productive rearrangements either about 87% or about 30% of the time, which broadly matched IMGT annotations. A later analysis reported that several top co-occurrence clusters appeared linked to parvovirus B19, influenza, CMV and Epstein-Barr virus. V-gene and J-gene trimming of TCR beta chains was associated with a missense DCLRE1C variant in a later genetic analysis, and the association was replicated in an independent cohort. According to a later analysis, most CMV-associated TCR beta chains appeared to be HLA-restricted, and the HLA associations seemed to be driven largely by CMV exposure. Compared with equally common non-associated chains, HLA-associated TCR beta chains in a later analysis were more clonally expanded and had lower generation probabilities. The study listed 164 TCR beta chains as associated with cytomegalovirus. In a later genetic analysis, fewer N-insertions in productive TCRs were reported among donors in an Asian-associated ancestry cluster than the roughly 640-donor mean. Only TCR beta chains were sequenced in this cohort, and the absence of alpha or paired-chain data limited detectable features.

The specimen was PBMCs. The chain joins TRBV27 to TRBJ2-7; TRBD1 agrees with 7 junctional bases. This receptor was obtained from a girl aged 10-17 years in good health and CMV-seropositive. In nucleotides, the sequence is TGTGCCAGCGGAACCCGACAGGGCGCCTACGAGCAGTACTTC. Its translation reads: CASGTRQGAYEQYF.